This entry is about one T cell receptor beta chain. This sample was included in a study of cytomegalovirus exposure and HLA in healthy donors. The PCR had 60 Vbeta and 13 Jbeta primers. Measured with immunoSEQ multiplex PCR; TCRdb has only the in-frame clones, and not every one. The data hold fewer than 200,000 clones, with 76% observed a single time. Donors in the study were healthy people who gave bone marrow. The sequence came from a female donor in good health and CMV-seronegative. The sequenced sample consisted of PBMCs.

CDR3 region: CASGASLGENIQYF. The CDR3 coding sequence is TGCGCCAGCGGAGCCTCTTTAGGCGAAAACATTCAGTACTTC. The genes are TRBV5-1 and TRBJ2-4; D is unclear. Trimming cost V 7 bases and J 5 bases, with 16 bases left between them. Per the germline V gene, CDR1 is SGHRS and CDR2 is YFSETQ. The CDR3 runs 14 residues.